Reported below is one T cell receptor beta chain. The antigen is unknown. Other DNA variants within this sample encode the same CDR3. The data originate from a study of shared clonotypes between healthy human individuals. Whole-study findings and limits: Clonotypes not shared had lower generation probabilities than those common to all four donors.

The CDR3 runs 11 residues. The V gene's germline CDR1 is DFQATT and CDR2 SNEGSKA (reference sequence). V was pared by 5 bases and J by 0 bases, with 3 bases between. Assay: immunoSEQ multiplex PCR; the TCRdb copy retains only in-frame clones and omits some. The sample lists about 2.4 million clones; approximately 93% were seen once. The rearrangement joins TRBV20-1 to TRBJ2-3; D gene uncertain. The TCR originated in a man aged 18 to 29 in good health. Some clones in this sample may be carry-over from other donors' samples. The source material was naive CD4+ T cells from PBMCs. Noted subset: CD45RA+ positively selected. The CDR3 spells CSASSTDTQYF. In DNA form, the CDR3 reads TGCAGTGCTTCGAGCACAGATACGCAGTATTTT.